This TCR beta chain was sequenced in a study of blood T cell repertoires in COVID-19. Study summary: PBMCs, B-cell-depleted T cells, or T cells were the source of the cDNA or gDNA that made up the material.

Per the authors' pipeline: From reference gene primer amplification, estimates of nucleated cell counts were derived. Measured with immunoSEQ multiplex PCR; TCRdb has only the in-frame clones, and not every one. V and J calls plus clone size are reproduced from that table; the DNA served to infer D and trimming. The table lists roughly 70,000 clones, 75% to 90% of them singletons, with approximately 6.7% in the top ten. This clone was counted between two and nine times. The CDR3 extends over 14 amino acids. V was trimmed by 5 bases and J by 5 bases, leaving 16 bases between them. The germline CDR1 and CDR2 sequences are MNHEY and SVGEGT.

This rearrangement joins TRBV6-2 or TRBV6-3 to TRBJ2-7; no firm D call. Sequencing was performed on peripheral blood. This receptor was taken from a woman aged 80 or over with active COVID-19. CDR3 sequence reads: CASSGVTSTDEQYF. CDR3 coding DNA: TGTGCCAGCAGTGGAGTTACCTCGACGGACGAGCAGTACTTC.